This paragraph covers one TCR beta chain sequence. Assay: immunoSEQ multiplex PCR; the TCRdb copy retains only in-frame clones and omits some. Among approximately 75,000 clones listed, about 97% were seen once. Germline loops: CDR1 SSHAT, CDR2 FNYEAQ (reference sequence). V lost 3 bases and J lost 2; bases outside the gene matches: 3. This CDR3 comprises 14 residues. The sample originates from a study of technical replicates of blood from a few donors. The source is a human donor in good health. The chain has TRBV7-7 and TRBJ2-5, with TRBD2 matching 7 bases. Source material: T cells isolated from PBMCs. DNA of the CDR3: TGTGCCAGCAGCTTGAGCGGGGTTCAAGAGACCCAGTACTTC. This encodes CASSLSGVQETQYF.